This T cell receptor beta chain was profiled in a study of control samples from healthy donors and cancer patients. From germline, CDR1 is SGHVS and CDR2 FNYEAQ. CDR3 length: 16 amino acids. With V trimmed by 5 bases and J by 6 bases, 13 bases remained unmatched. TCRdb's table, derived via immunoSEQ multiplex PCR, lists solely in-frame clones and lacks some. The sample has approximately 150,000 clones; less than 95% are singletons. This clone was seen once. The sequence came from a man younger than 35 in good health. Sequenced sample: blood. The chain links TRBV7-6 to TRBJ2-7; 10 positions agree with TRBD1. The CDR3 spells CASSLRTGTGVGEQYF. CDR3 in DNA: TGTGCCAGCAGCCTTCGGACCGGGACAGGGGTAGGCGAGCAGTACTTC.